This T cell receptor beta chain was documented in a study of quantifying T cell responses using KT2 cells. The overall study: cDNA was made from DNase-treated RNA using alpha and beta constant primers. A predetermined fluorescence threshold ended the second PCR, run as a qPCR. Estimated efficiency of the T4 ligation step was above 8% under optimum conditions.

Trimming shortened V by 3 bases and J by 4 bases, and 7 bases separated the two germline ends. Germline V gives CDR1 LGHNT, CDR2 FRNRAP. CDR3 length: 13 amino acids. The sample is PBMC spiked with counted cells of clone KT2. KT2 cells were mixed with fixed PBMC numbers at varying ratios. The table lists this clonotype with a few counts. Each cDNA got a UMI-containing oligo ligated at its 3' end. First-round PCR used 3 to 4 cycles and beta primers RC1.1 and RC1.2 covering TRBC1 and TRBC2. TCRdb called the UMI-ligation and nested PCR reads again in MiXCR, with one record for every CDR3 protein. Of tens of thousands of distinct CDR3 sequences in the sample, approximately 10% were seen once.

V gene TRBV12-5 combines with J gene TRBJ2-1; D call uncertain. This receptor was obtained from a human donor. The sample was PBMCs spiked with cells of the T cell clone KT2. Here the CDR3 reads CASGFTLYNEQFF. CDR3 in DNA: TGTGCTAGTGGTTTCACCCTTTACAATGAGCAGTTCTTC.